This T cell receptor (beta chain) was obtained from a study of blood T cell repertoires in COVID-19. Overall study context: The origin of the acute and convalescent COVID-19 samples was the United States, Italy and Spain. Sample material is recorded as cDNA or gDNA derived from T cells, B-cell-depleted T cells, or PBMCs.

Seattle's cohort entered during active infection and was followed longitudinally. This table comes from immunoSEQ multiplex PCR, and its TCRdb copy is limited to in-frame clones, with some not included. The sample consists of roughly 100,000 clones, 70% to 90% of them appearing once. The origin of this receptor is a man aged 50 or older with COVID-19, enrolled during active disease. The specimen was peripheral blood.

Here the CDR3 DNA reads TGTGCCAGCAGTCAGGGGCAGGTTCAGCCCCAGCATTTT. Its protein is CASSQGQVQPQHF. J is TRBJ1-5 and V is TRBV2; possible D gene TRBD1, 6 bases. Trimming shortened V by 5 bases and J by 6 bases, and 11 bases separated the two germline ends. The CDR3 loop spans 13 amino acids. Germline assignment: CDR1 SNHLY and CDR2 FYNNEI.